This section outlines one TCR beta chain sequence together with its context. This clonotype was recorded at least ten times. The antigen it binds to is not known. The input lacks base qualities; no much larger clone sits a single base away. This entry is derived from a study of low-dose radiotherapy and immunotherapy resistance in tumors (dated by TCRdb to the early 2020s). Describing the broader study: In Cohort 1, each fraction delivered 0.5 Gy every 2 weeks, and the prescribed total PTV dose was 6.5 Gy. Intravenous cyclophosphamide at 200 mg/m2 was administered every two weeks, one day ahead of each radiation and immunotherapy administration. Aspirin 300 mg was taken orally once daily by patients for four cycles, starting on cycle 1 day 1. Randomization of trial participants into treatment groups was not performed. For Cohort 2, the dose was 1 Gy per fraction given every two weeks, adding up to 13 Gy in total across 26 weeks. Patients were given nivolumab as a 240 mg flat dose every two weeks and ipilimumab at 1 mg/kg every six weeks, with both drugs delivered intravenously. Eight patients were included in the translational analysis, namely three from the first dose cohort plus the first five from the second dose cohort.

The sample's time point label, decoded: before trial treatment. The donors took part in RACIN, a single-arm, phase I, dose-escalation trial that combined nivolumab, ipilimumab, aspirin, low-dose cyclophosphamide and low-dose radiotherapy. Patients were eligible if they had advanced solid tumors that were TIL-negative. The junction carries 10 bases between V and J, which are trimmed by 0 bases and 1 base respectively. From cysteine to phenylalanine, the CDR3 is 15 amino acids long. Of all the DNA, just the CDR3 is kept, 45 bases in frame from base 1. In the germline V gene, CDR1 corresponds to SGHRS and CDR2 to YFSETQ. The run used an Illumina HiSeq 2500. First-strand cDNA was synthesized with Superscript III and a set of TRAV- and TRBV-specific primers, covering both TCRalpha and TCRbeta chains. TCRs were amplified for around 20 PCR cycles with Phusion, using a constant-region primer paired with the adapter attached to the V primers. The MessageAmp II aRNA Amplification Kit was used to amplify the isolated mRNA, with in vitro transcription run for about 15 hours at 37 degrees C. The Dynabeads mRNA DIRECT Purification Kit was used to isolate mRNA for TCR sequencing. A second approximately 23-cycle Phusion PCR added indexed Illumina adapters, and products were purified with AMPure XP beads. As for the authors' bioinformatics: Custom Perl scripts were used to pool TCR sequences that encoded the same protein, to remove out-of-frame sequences, and to calculate the abundance of each clonotype. Any TCR sequence supported by only a single read was excluded from analysis. Repertoire metrics included Shannon entropy, Gini index, clonality, richness, and frequency of TCRs shared between repertoires. TCRdb itself trimmed the public reads at Q25 with fastp, ran MiXCR and retained productive beta chains. CDR3 protein duplicates are merged, each entry listing the most common genes and DNA. The V and J calls and clone size are TCRdb's, not the authors'. The sample yields 70,000 to 90,000 distinct CDR3 sequences; about a sixth were counted once. The ten largest clones add up to 2.5% to 3.5% of the sample.

This TCR derives from a male donor with prostate cancer. This receptor chain uses TRBV5-1 and TRBJ1-1, with the D gene uncertain. Sequencing used PBMCs, obtained before treatment. CDR3 loop: CASSLATAGNTEAFF. At the DNA level, the sequence is TGCGCCAGCAGCTTGGCAACAGCTGGGAACACTGAAGCTTTCTTT.